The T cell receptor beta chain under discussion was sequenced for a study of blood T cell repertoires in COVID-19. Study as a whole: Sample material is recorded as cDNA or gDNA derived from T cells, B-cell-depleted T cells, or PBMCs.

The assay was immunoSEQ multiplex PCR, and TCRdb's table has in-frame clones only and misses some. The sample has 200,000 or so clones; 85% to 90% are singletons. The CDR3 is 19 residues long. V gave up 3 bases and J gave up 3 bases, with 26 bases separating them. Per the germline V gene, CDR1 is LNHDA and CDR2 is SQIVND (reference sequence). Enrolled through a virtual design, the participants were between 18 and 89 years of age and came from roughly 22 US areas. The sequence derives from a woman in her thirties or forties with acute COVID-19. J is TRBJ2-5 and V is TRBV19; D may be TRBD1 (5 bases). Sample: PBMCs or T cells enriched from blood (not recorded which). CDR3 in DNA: TGTGCCAGTAGTATGGGGCCGCTTGGACCGCGACTCAAAGAAGAGACCCAGTACTTC. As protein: CASSMGPLGPRLKEETQYF.